This TCR beta chain was recorded in a study of blood T cell repertoires in COVID-19. Study background: From T cells, B-cell-depleted T cells, or PBMCs came the material, which was cDNA or gDNA.

The method was immunoSEQ multiplex PCR; TCRdb's version includes in-frame clones alone and lacks a portion of them. The sample holds under 200,000 clones, around 85% seen once. Trimming removed 3 bases from V and 10 bases from J, with 10 bases in between. Germline V CDR1 and CDR2: MGHDK, SYGVNS. The CDR3 sequence is 13 residues long. The rearrangement links TRBV25-1 to TRBJ1-6; a weak D match, TRBD1 (6 bases). The sample consisted of peripheral blood. The clonotype was recovered from a man between 60 and 75 years old with acute or convalescent COVID-19. CDR3: CASSDTGRSPLHF. CDR3 in DNA: TGTGCCAGCAGTGATACAGGGCGCTCACCCCTCCACTTT.